The 21 T cell receptor beta chains below come from one sample, sequenced in a study of T cell changes during pregnancy in multiple sclerosis. Profiled with immunoSEQ multiplex PCR; TCRdb holds only in-frame clones, not every one. The table includes approximately 70,000 clones, more than 85% detected once. The sequences come from peripheral blood, collected in the first trimester of pregnancy. The receptors come from a female donor in good health, enrolled as a control in a pregnancy study.

This clone was counted a single time. This rearrangement joins TRBV5-1 to TRBJ2-7, with 7 bases identical to TRBD2. The CDR3 is made up of 15 amino acids. The V segment lost 0 bases and the J segment 3 bases; nucleotides outside the gene matches: 6. Germline CDR1 reads SGHRS; CDR2 reads YFSETQ. Here the CDR3 DNA reads TGCGCCAGCAGCTTGGAAGCGGGGAGGGGCTACGAGCAGTACTTC. Translated: CASSLEAGRGYEQYF.

The chain joins TRBV4-1 to TRBJ1-1, with a possible D match to TRBD1 (5 bases). Germline loops: CDR1 MGHRA, CDR2 YSYEKL. The CDR3 contains 17 residues. The V and J ends lost 1 base and 5 bases respectively, with 20 bases between them. The CDR3 coding sequence is TGCGCCAGCAGCCAAGCGTCGCCGGGGGGGGGAGCTACTGAAGCTTTCTTT. Protein product: CASSQASPGGGATEAFF.

The chain uses TRBV6-1 and TRBJ2-5, with D perhaps TRBD1 (6 bases). Germline CDR1 reads MNHNS; CDR2 reads SASEGT. V shed 6 bases and J shed 0 bases, with 8 bases lying between them. The CDR3 loop spans 13 amino acids. The CDR3 sequence is CASSRTDQETQYF. The CDR3 DNA reads TGTGCCAGCAGCAGGACAGACCAAGAGACCCAGTACTTC.

The J gene is TRBJ1-4, the V gene TRBV4-1; D is uncertain. Per the germline V gene, CDR1 is MGHRA and CDR2 is YSYEKL. Trimming stripped 0 bases from V and 8 bases from J, with 13 bases between. The CDR3 loop spans 15 amino acids. The DNA for the CDR3 is TGCGCCAGCAGCCAAGATTACGTCAGACAAGAAAAACTGTTTTTT. Its protein product is CASSQDYVRQEKLFF.

The rearrangement uses TRBV2 and TRBJ2-3; D is unclear. The CDR3 totals 12 residues. Germline CDR1 SNHLY, CDR2 FYNNEI. The germline V and J ends were trimmed by 10 bases and 5 bases, with 13 bases remaining between them. The CDR3 nucleotides are TGTGCCACCAATAGTTTTGGAGATACGCAGTATTTT. Its translation: CATNSFGDTQYF.

The genes are TRBV4-1 and TRBJ2-7; 9 nucleotides match TRBD1. The CDR3 is made up of 17 amino acids. CDR1 is MGHRA and CDR2 is YSYEKL in the germline V gene. The trim removed 5 bases at V and 0 bases at J, leaving 11 bases unmatched. The CDR3 is CASSWNLGTGSSYEQYF. The DNA for the CDR3 is TGCGCCAGCAGCTGGAACCTAGGGACAGGGAGCTCCTACGAGCAGTACTTC.

This chain links TRBV2 with TRBJ1-5; D may be TRBD1 (6 bases). The V end was cut by 8 bases, the J end by 5 bases, with 13 bases between. The CDR3 spans 13 residues. Per germline, CDR1 SNHLY and CDR2 FYNNEI. CDR3 coding DNA: TGTGCCAGCCAAGACAGGATGTATCAGCCCCAGCATTTT. Translating gives CASQDRMYQPQHF.

The chain carries TRBV6-6 and TRBJ2-5, with TRBD2 as a possible D gene (5 bases). This CDR3 has 15 residues. Deletions cut 2 bases from V and 7 bases from J, with 17 bases between. Germline V lookup: CDR1 MNHNY, CDR2 SVGAGI (reference sequence). In DNA, the CDR3 is TGTGCCAGCAGTTACGCGGAAACCACCGCGGGGACCCAGTACTTC. Its translation is CASSYAETTAGTQYF.

The chain links TRBV28 to TRBJ2-7, with 7 bases matching TRBD2. V dropped 1 base and J dropped 4; count of bases not matched to a gene: 10. This CDR3 has 16 residues. Germline values: CDR1 MDHEN, CDR2 SYDVKM. Written as DNA, the CDR3 is TGTGCCAGCAGTTTATTCCCCAGCGGGAACACTTACGAGCAGTACTTC. Its protein is CASSLFPSGNTYEQYF.

J is TRBJ2-1 and V is TRBV10-3; 13 nucleotides align to TRBD2. Germline V lookup: CDR1 ENHRY, CDR2 SYGVKD. The J segment lost 10 bases and the V segment lost 6 bases, leaving 12 bases of the junction unmatched. The CDR3 loop spans 16 amino acids. In DNA form, the CDR3 reads TGTGCCATCAGGAATCCGACTAGCGGGAGGATAAGGGAGCAGTTCTTC. Encoded protein: CAIRNPTSGRIREQFF.

The chain joins TRBV30 to TRBJ2-1; 12 bases line up with TRBD2. The V segment lost 0 bases and the J segment 7 bases; nucleotides outside the gene matches: 7. CDR3 length equals 16 residues. The germline V gene encodes CDR1 GTSNPN and CDR2 SVGIG (reference sequence). CDR3 amino acids: CAWSVGLAGGRNEQFF. Here the CDR3 DNA reads TGTGCCTGGAGTGTAGGGCTAGCGGGAGGGCGAAATGAGCAGTTCTTC.

This chain links TRBV5-6 with TRBJ1-4; TRBD1 might be the D (6 bases). Trimming pared 5 bases from V and 5 bases from J, leaving 19 bases between. The CDR3 is 16 amino acids. The germline gives CDR1 SGHDT, CDR2 YYEEEE. CDR3 in DNA: TGTGCCAGCAGTCCTCTCTCGGGACAAGCAAATGAAAAACTGTTTTTT. It translates to CASSPLSGQANEKLFF.

The chain recombines TRBV6-6 with TRBJ2-1; maybe TRBD2 (6 bases). Germline CDR1 and CDR2: MNHNY and SVGAGI (reference sequence). Trimming took 6 bases from V and 5 from J, leaving 14 bases between them. This CDR3 region has 14 residues. CDR3 sequence: CASSATEGHNEQFF. CDR3 bases: TGTGCCAGCAGCGCAACGGAGGGGCACAATGAGCAGTTCTTC.

The V and J genes are TRBV7-9 and TRBJ2-7; 8 bases align to TRBD2. J was trimmed by 3 bases and V by 6 bases; bases with no gene match: 7. This CDR3 spans 14 amino acids. CDR1 and CDR2 from the germline V gene are SEHNR and FQNEAQ (reference sequence). The CDR3 DNA follows: TGTGCCAGCAGTAGAGGCGGGGGGAACTACGAGCAGTACTTC. It codes for CASSRGGGNYEQYF.

This rearrangement joins TRBV25-1 to TRBJ2-5; D is uncertain. Germline CDR1 reads MGHDK; CDR2 reads SYGVNS. The CDR3 runs to 12 residues. V lost 3 bases, J lost 2 bases, and 4 bases lay in between. Here the CDR3 DNA reads TGTGCCAGCAGTGACCCTCAAGAGACCCAGTACTTC. Protein: CASSDPQETQYF.

The chain carries TRBV15 and TRBJ1-4; D gene ambiguous. Trimming cost V 1 base and J 10 bases, with 10 bases left between them. Per germline, CDR1 LNHNV and CDR2 YYDKDF (reference sequence). CDR3 length equals 13 residues. CDR3 sequence: CATSRGTEGKLFF. The CDR3 DNA sequence: TGTGCCACCAGCAGAGGAACGGAGGGAAAACTGTTTTTT.

Only a few counts were recorded for this clone. The rearrangement joins TRBV25-1 to TRBJ2-2; 9 bases agree with TRBD2. Germline V gene sequence: CDR1 MGHDK, CDR2 SYGVNS. The junction had 10 bases not matched to a gene; V was cut back by 7 bases and J by 4 bases. This CDR3 has 16 residues. This CDR3 reads CASTPSSGAPTGELFF. The CDR3 DNA is TGTGCCAGCACCCCGTCTAGCGGGGCTCCCACCGGGGAGCTGTTTTTT.

V is TRBV19 and J is TRBJ2-7; D gene unclear. The CDR3 loop spans 12 amino acids. Germline CDR1 LNHDA, CDR2 SQIVND (reference sequence). Trimming took off 6 bases at V and 7 bases at J, with 13 bases between the two ends. CDR3 in amino acids: CASSLALLEQYF. DNA for the CDR3: TGTGCCAGTAGCCTGGCCCTCTTAGAGCAGTACTTC. Based on the CDR3 plus reference TRBV19 and TRBJ2-7, the full variable domain is DGGITQSPKYLFRKEGQNVTLSCEQNLNHDAMYWYRQDPGQGLRLIYYSQIVNDFQKGDIAEGYSVSREKKESFPLTVTSAQKNPTAFYLCASSLALLEQYFGPGTRLTVT.

V and J are TRBV29-1 and TRBJ2-7; a possible D gene is TRBD2 (6 bases). CDR1 and CDR2 (germline): SQVTM, ANQGSEA. Trimming left V 5 bases short and J 0 bases short, with 11 bases between. The CDR3 contains 13 residues. The CDR3 sequence: CSVRAGSSYEQYF. The CDR3 bases are TGCAGCGTTAGGGCGGGAAGCTCCTACGAGCAGTACTTC.

The table lists this clone with a count of one. The V gene is TRBV28, the J gene TRBJ2-7; tentatively, D is TRBD2 (6 bases). The CDR3 runs 15 residues. Looked up from germline, CDR1 is MDHEN and CDR2 is SYDVKM. Trimming took 2 bases from V and 2 from J, leaving 13 bases between them. CDR3 protein: CASSLLNGGTYEQYF. The CDR3 DNA sequence: TGTGCCAGCAGTTTACTGAATGGGGGGACCTACGAGCAGTACTTC. Supplemented by reference TRBV28 and TRBJ2-7, the full variable domain reads DVKVTQSSRYLVKRTGEKVFLECVQDMDHENMFWYRQDPGLGLRLIYFSYDVKMKEKGDIPEGYSVSREKKERFSLILESASTNQTSMYLCASSLLNGGTYEQYFGPGTRLTVT.

The chain carries TRBV27 and TRBJ2-7, with D perhaps TRBD1 (6 bases). V shed 5 bases and J shed 0 bases, with 11 bases lying between them. CDR1 MNHEY and CDR2 SMNVEV come from the germline V gene (reference sequence). The CDR3 loop spans 14 amino acids. CDR3: CASSAQGSSYEQYF. Written as DNA, the CDR3 is TGTGCCAGCAGTGCCCAGGGGAGCTCCTACGAGCAGTACTTC.